This is a list of T cell receptor beta chains from one sample in a study of shared clonotypes between healthy human individuals. The method was immunoSEQ multiplex PCR; TCRdb's version includes in-frame clones alone and lacks a portion of them. The sample holds about 680,000 clones, 55% to 75% seen once. Sequencing was carried out using memory CD4+ T cells sorted from blood. The receptors stem from a young woman in good health. Each CDR3 is given without its conserved first and last residue. D genes are given only for firm matches. Expanded clones get a size class; other rows say once, few or many, or leave the size out.

clone_size d_call cdr3_length v_call cdr3_aa
. . 10 TRBV9 ASRPEDTEAF
. . 12 TRBV7-9 ASSPTRETDTQY
many TRBD2 15 TRBV4-2 ASSQGSGRTSTDTQY
. TRBD1 12 TRBV9 ASSVWDRQETQY
. . 11 TRBV30 AWSLGLDQPQH
. . 11 TRBV6-1 ASSGATIGEQY
many . 11 TRBV29-1 SVQPGQRNEQY
. TRBD1 13 TRBV4-1 ASSQPTGSSYEQY
. . 10 TRBV21-1 ASSWTPRRAF
few . 12 TRBV5-1 ASSLMGNTGELF
. . 13 TRBV19 ASSIAGGIPYEQY
. . 13 TRBV5-1 ASSLAARITDTQY
. . 10 TRBV30 AWSVGGETQY
. TRBD2 13 TRBV29-1 SVFLAGDDTGELF
. . 11 TRBV5-1 ASSLALDQPQH
. . 15 TRBV7-9 ASNPPRVGTGANVLT
many . 12 TRBV6-6 ASRSVQGIYEQY
. . 14 TRBV30 AWIPQQGPRGNTIY
few TRBD2 17 TRBV11-2 ASSSHSGTSGRAFHEQY
. . 13 TRBV19 ASSIPGSRGGELF
. . 11 TRBV7-6 ASSSGVRETQY
few TRBD1 12 TRBV6-5 ASSYQGQGYGYT
. . 12 TRBV7-2 ASSLYQEVYGYT
few TRBD1 17 TRBV29-1 SVGGGQGAGLASYNEQF
. . 13 TRBV4-1 ASSHPGTINQPQH
. . 12 TRBV2 ASSEALQGDTQY
. . 10 TRBV11-2 ASSLDPGRPY
. . 14 TRBV14 ASSANFGERGTEAF
once . 12 TRBV4-2 ASSLLSRNTEAF
many . 11 TRBV14 ASSQTRKDGYT
. . 11 TRBV28 ASRSSSTGELF
. TRBD2 14 TRBV11-3 ASSLVVAGATGELF
. TRBD1 13 TRBV6-1 ASSEVGHRGDGYT
. . 11 TRBV5-4 ASSGGGYYEQY
. TRBD2 14 TRBV14 ASSPERLAGVETQY
many TRBD1 13 TRBV2 ASSVGGQGAREQY
. . 9 TRBV20-1 SAQGGWSQY
. TRBD1 13 TRBV7-9 ASSVETGGDTEAF
. . 13 TRBV5-1 ASSFDATGNTEAF
. . 14 TRBV11-2 ASSLAGDGFSYEQY
. . 13 TRBV5-1 ASSFRDFPPYEQY
once . 11 TRBV28 ASSFRVPDEQY
. . 12 TRBV16 ASSQSGGDYGYT
. TRBD2 15 TRBV14 ASSWARLAGAADTQY
. . 13 TRBV15 ATSRSRLAAYEQY
once . 12 TRBV5-4 ASSLGDREGGYT
. TRBD2 13 TRBV7-2 ASSEGTSGTGELF